A selection of T cell receptor beta chains follows, all from one sample in a study of T cells in Graves' hyperthyroidism and ophthalmopathy. TCRdb itself ran the multiplex PCR reads through MiXCR, one entry per CDR3 protein. The sample lists about 270,000 distinct CDR3 sequences, 20% to 25% occurring once. Sequencing was done on a sample of blood. The receptors here all came from a man aged 30-40 years with Graves' ophthalmopathy. The CDR3 runs from the conserved cysteine through the conserved F or W. Fields, in order: D gene, V gene, J gene, clone size, CDR3 protein, CDR3 DNA. The D gene is left open where the match is weak. Expanded clones get a size class; other rows say once, few or many, or leave the size out.

>NA|TRBV30|TRBJ2-6|many
CAWSIVGSGGANVLTF
TGTGCCTGGAGTATTGTAGGGTCTGGTGGGGCCAACGTCCTGACTTTC
>TRBD2|TRBV20-1|TRBJ2-2|many
CSAIDLAGGPDTGELFF
TGCAGTGCTATTGACCTAGCGGGAGGGCCGGACACCGGGGAGCTGTTTTTT
>TRBD2|TRBV24-1|TRBJ2-1|NA
CATSDSRLAPNNEQFF
TGTGCCACCAGTGATTCCCGACTAGCGCCGAACAATGAGCAGTTCTTC
>NA|TRBV5-1|TRBJ2-3|many
CASSLVTEDTQYF
TGCGCCAGCAGCTTGGTAACGGAGGATACGCAGTATTTT
>NA|TRBV28|TRBJ2-7|NA
CASSRQISYEQYF
TGTGCCAGCAGTAGACAAATCTCCTACGAGCAGTACTTC
>NA|TRBV18|TRBJ2-2|NA
CASSPGQVGTGELFF
TGTGCCAGCTCACCAGGCCAGGTCGGGACCGGGGAGCTGTTTTTT
>NA|TRBV27|TRBJ1-3|few
CASRRTGTGNTIYF
TGTGCCAGCAGGCGAACAGGGACAGGAAACACCATATATTTT
>NA|TRBV5-4|TRBJ2-5|few
CASSSGGTRFSTQYF
TGTGCCAGCAGCTCCGGCGGGACCAGATTTTCGACCCAGTACTTC
>TRBD2|TRBV5-8|TRBJ2-1|few
CASSLGREGVNEQFF
TGTGCCAGCAGCTTGGGGCGGGAGGGCGTGAATGAGCAGTTCTTC
>NA|TRBV7-3|TRBJ2-1|many
CASSLGPTGDEQFF
TGTGCCAGCAGCTTAGGCCCGACGGGAGATGAGCAGTTCTTC
>NA|TRBV2|TRBJ1-5|many
CASLRDSNQPQHF
TGTGCCAGCTTACGGGACAGCAATCAGCCCCAGCATTTT
>NA|TRBV3-1|TRBJ2-1|many
CASQQQNEQFF
TGTGCCAGCCAGCAGCAGAATGAGCAGTTCTTC
>NA|TRBV3-1|TRBJ2-7|NA
CASSQLAGASYEQHF
TGTGCCAGCAGCCAACTGGCGGGGGCGAGCTACGAGCAGCACTTC
>TRBD2|TRBV7-8|TRBJ2-1|many
CASSSNSGRIYNEQFF
TGTGCCAGCAGCTCCAATAGCGGGAGGATCTACAATGAGCAGTTCTTC
>NA|TRBV11-2|TRBJ2-1|many
CASSSPGAGFLGEQFF
TGTGCCAGCAGTTCACCGGGGGCGGGTTTTTTGGGTGAGCAGTTCTTC
>TRBD2|TRBV7-3|TRBJ2-4|NA
CASSSPTSRKAKNIQYF
TGTGCCAGCAGCTCCCCGACTAGCAGGAAGGCCAAAAACATTCAGTACTTC
>TRBD2|TRBV12-3/TRBV12-4|TRBJ2-5|many
CASSFQVAGIQETQYF
TGTGCCAGCAGTTTTCAGGTAGCGGGGATCCAAGAGACCCAGTACTTC
>NA|TRBV29-1|TRBJ1-1|few
CSVETGWNTEAFF
TGCAGCGTTGAAACAGGGTGGAACACTGAAGCTTTCTTT
>NA|TRBV28|TRBJ2-7|many
CATQGAGVEQYF
TGTGCCACACAAGGGGCAGGGGTCGAGCAGTACTTC
>NA|TRBV7-9|TRBJ1-1|few
CASRIGSANTEAFF
TGTGCCAGCAGAATCGGGTCGGCGAACACTGAAGCTTTCTTT
>NA|TRBV28|TRBJ2-7|many
CASSINSAFYEQYF
TGTGCCAGCAGTATAAATTCAGCCTTCTACGAGCAGTACTTC
>NA|TRBV28|TRBJ1-3|NA
CASSPWTAENTIYF
TGTGCCAGCAGCCCGTGGACCGCCGAAAACACCATATATTTT
>NA|TRBV20-1|TRBJ2-7|few
CSAPPSGRQGEQYF
TGCAGTGCCCCGCCTTCCGGACGGCAAGGCGAGCAGTACTTC
>NA|TRBV28|TRBJ1-2|NA
CASSLQHQGGDGYTF
TGTGCCAGCAGCCTACAACATCAGGGTGGTGATGGCTACACCTTC
>TRBD1|TRBV10-1|TRBJ2-1|NA
CASKGQGGLNEQFF
TGCGCCAGCAAGGGACAGGGGGGATTAAATGAGCAGTTCTTC
>NA|TRBV19|TRBJ1-6|NA
CASSPTYNSPLHF
TGTGCCAGTAGTCCCACTTATAATTCACCCCTCCACTTT
>TRBD2|TRBV2|TRBJ2-7|many
CASRQLAGGGEQYF
TGTGCCAGCAGGCAACTAGCGGGAGGAGGCGAGCAGTACTTC
>NA|TRBV27|TRBJ2-6|many
CASSLDRPHSGANVLTF
TGTGCCAGCAGTTTAGACAGACCTCACTCTGGGGCCAACGTCCTGACTTTC
>NA|TRBV9|TRBJ2-3|NA
CASSVIGGSTDTQYF
TGTGCCAGCAGCGTTATAGGCGGAAGCACAGATACGCAGTATTTT
>NA|TRBV19|TRBJ1-1|few
CASSIPGNTEAFF
TGTGCCAGTAGTATTCCCGGAAACACTGAAGCTTTCTTT
>NA|TRBV27|TRBJ2-7|few
CASYGPNPTYEQYF
TGTGCCAGCTACGGACCCAACCCCACCTACGAGCAGTACTTC
>NA|TRBV20-1|TRBJ2-1|few
CSVRLPSYNEQFF
TGCAGTGTGCGACTTCCTTCCTACAATGAGCAGTTCTTC
>TRBD2|TRBV12-3/TRBV12-4|TRBJ2-2|NA
CASSLGGRAGGELFF
TGTGCCAGCAGTTTAGGGGGGAGGGCCGGCGGGGAGCTGTTTTTT
>NA|TRBV12-5|TRBJ1-1|many
CASSAANFEAFF
TGTGCTAGTTCCGCAGCCAACTTTGAAGCTTTCTTT
>TRBD2|TRBV3-1|TRBJ2-7|many
CASSLRTSGSSYEQYF
TGTGCCAGCAGCCTAAGGACTAGCGGGAGCTCCTACGAGCAGTACTTC
>NA|TRBV12-3/TRBV12-4|TRBJ1-2|NA
CASSLSQSDGYTF
TGTGCCAGCAGTTTATCTCAATCGGATGGCTACACCTTC
>NA|TRBV20-1|TRBJ2-1|NA
CSAPPSRGYNEQFF
TGCAGTGCTCCTCCTTCGCGGGGATACAATGAGCAGTTCTTC
>TRBD1|TRBV5-5|TRBJ1-1|NA
CASSLNLDGQGAFF
TGTGCCAGCAGCTTGAACCTAGATGGACAGGGAGCTTTCTTT
>TRBD1|TRBV19|TRBJ2-2|NA
CASRNTGTANTEELFF
TGTGCCAGTAGGAACACTGGGACAGCGAACACCGAGGAGCTGTTTTTT
>NA|TRBV5-5|TRBJ1-1|NA
CASSSRLLGTEAFF
TGTGCCAGCAGCTCACGACTCCTAGGGACTGAAGCTTTCTTT
>TRBD1|TRBV5-1|TRBJ2-1|many
CASSSRDRGLNEQFF
TGCGCCAGCAGCTCCCGGGACAGGGGGCTCAATGAGCAGTTCTTC
>NA|TRBV29-1|TRBJ2-3|few
CSVEAPSRTLTDTQYF
TGCAGCGTTGAGGCTCCATCCCGGACTCTCACAGATACGCAGTATTTT
>NA|TRBV7-2|TRBJ2-7|NA
CASSLRSTYEQYF
TGTGCCAGCAGCTTACGTTCCACCTACGAGCAGTACTTC
>NA|TRBV6-2/TRBV6-3|TRBJ1-1|NA
CASSYPVFGENTEAFF
TGTGCCAGCAGTTACCCCGTTTTTGGGGAGAACACTGAAGCTTTCTTT
>TRBD2|TRBV27|TRBJ2-1|few
CASSSIAGRSYNEQFF
TGTGCCAGCAGTTCTATAGCGGGAAGGTCCTACAATGAGCAGTTCTTC
>NA|TRBV3-1|TRBJ2-2|few
CASSQGGAPTGELFF
TGTGCCAGCAGCCAAGGGGGAGCCCCCACCGGGGAGCTGTTTTTT